This note documents a single TCR beta chain sequence. This CDR3 spans 20 amino acids. The junction had 13 bases not matched to a gene; V was cut back by 3 bases and J by 0 bases. Looked up from germline, CDR1 is LNHNV and CDR2 is YYDKDF (reference sequence). This specimen comes from a study of blood T cell repertoires in COVID-19. As handled by the study authors: It was from reference gene primer amplification that nucleated cell counts were estimated. The protocol was immunoSEQ multiplex PCR, while the TCRdb copy is restricted to in-frame clones and leaves out a portion. The D gene and trimming were derived from the DNA, and the V and J assignments and clone size from that table. Counted here are 200,000 to 300,000 clones, 81% occurring once; the ten biggest clones make up around 7.5%. Followed longitudinally, the Seattle patients had been enrolled during active infection.

The TCR comes from a woman older than 75 with COVID-19, enrolled during active disease. V gene TRBV15 combines with J gene TRBJ2-1; TRBD2 matches 11 bases. The sequenced sample was peripheral blood. The CDR3 sequence is CATSSLLAGEISSSYNEQFF. In DNA form, the CDR3 reads TGTGCCACCAGCAGCCTACTAGCGGGGGAGATTTCCAGCTCCTACAATGAGCAGTTCTTC.